One and the same sample provided the 10 T cell receptor beta chains below, sequenced in a study of OX40 agonist ivuxolimab in advanced cancers. Profiled with immunoSEQ multiplex PCR; TCRdb holds only in-frame clones, not every one. The data show approximately 58,000 clones, about 90% seen once. The material was CD4+ or CD8+ T cells sorted from blood, obtained in a trial of the OX40 agonist ivuxolimab. The receptor source for this set is an adult with an advanced solid tumor such as melanoma, head and neck, liver or kidney cancer.

CDR3 in amino acids: CASSLRVAGEAEQYF. The DNA of the CDR3 is TGCGCCAGCAGCTTGAGGGTAGCGGGAGAAGCCGAGCAGTACTTC. The chain recombines TRBV5-1 with TRBJ2-7; 9 bases match TRBD2. CDR1 is SGHRS, CDR2 YFSETQ, per germline. The CDR3 has 15 residues. Trimming at V came to 1 base and at J to 6 bases, leaving 8 bases not matched to a gene.

This chain joins TRBV7-3 and TRBJ2-3; 11 nucleotides align to TRBD2. The CDR3 contains 16 residues. The germline gives CDR1 SGHTA, CDR2 FQGTGA. With 5 bases clipped from V and 4 bases from J, the junction kept 8 bases outside the gene matches. The CDR3 bases are TGTGCCAGCAGCCCCCGGACTAGCGGGTTATCAGATACGCAGTATTTT. Its translation is CASSPRTSGLSDTQYF.

This clone was counted only a few times. This chain uses TRBV28 with TRBJ2-1, with no clear D. V was trimmed by 9 bases and J by 9 bases, leaving 15 bases between them. Germline V gene sequence: CDR1 MDHEN, CDR2 SYDVKM. The CDR3 runs to 12 residues. DNA for the CDR3: TGTGCCAGTCCAAAGCGAGATGGTGAGCAGTTCTTC. This gives the protein CASPKRDGEQFF.

This clone has only one observation. The chain is built from TRBV21-1 and TRBJ2-1; TRBD2, the table's D call, lacks a check against the DNA. TRBV21-1 is noted as a pseudogene. The CDR3 spans 15 residues. The CDR3 DNA reads TGTGCCAGCAGCAAAGCTCGGGAGGGTAGGAATGAGCAGTTCTTC. It is translated as CASSKAREGRNEQFF.

This clone has a single count. Here the CDR3 reads CASSPLGLGFGNTIYF. CDR3 nucleotides: TGTGCCAGCTCACCACTGGGACTGGGGTTTGGAAACACCATATATTTT. The rearrangement uses TRBV18 and TRBJ1-3; TRBD1 is a possible D gene (5 bases). Germline CDR1 and CDR2: KGHSH and LQKENI. The V end lost 1 base, the J end lost 3 bases, and 13 bases lay between the germline ends. This CDR3 has 16 amino acids.

The V gene is TRBV13, the J gene TRBJ2-5, with 10 bases fitting TRBD2. J was trimmed by 3 bases and V by 3 bases; bases with no gene match: 1. Germline V gene data show CDR1 as PRHDT and CDR2 as FYEKMQ (reference sequence). The CDR3 runs 14 residues. Here the CDR3 DNA reads TGTGCCAGCAGCTTTGGGACTAGCGAAGAGACCCAGTACTTC. It codes for CASSFGTSEETQYF.

This clone was seen more than once but under ten times. V gene TRBV29-1 combines with J gene TRBJ1-4; 8 bases are shared with TRBD1. CDR1 SQVTM and CDR2 ANQGSEA come from the germline V gene. The V gene end was trimmed by 6 bases and the J gene end by 5 bases; junction bases not matched to a gene: 2. This CDR3 spans 12 amino acids. The CDR3 sequence: CSVRQGNEKLFF. CDR3 coding DNA: TGCAGCGTGCGACAGGGGAATGAAAAACTGTTTTTT.

The gene calls are TRBV5-6 and TRBJ2-3; the D call may be TRBD1 or TRBD2 (5 bases each). The CDR3 spans 14 residues. Trimming took 0 bases from V and 4 from J, leaving 9 bases between them. CDR1 SGHDT and CDR2 YYEEEE come from the germline V gene. The CDR3 is CASSLAVGADTQYF. CDR3 in DNA: TGTGCCAGCAGCTTGGCCGTGGGGGCAGATACGCAGTATTTT.

This chain joins TRBV7-3 and TRBJ2-1, with 9 bases identical to TRBD2. The CDR3 totals 14 residues. Germline V gene lookup returns CDR1 SGHTA and CDR2 FQGTGA. V lost 5 bases, J lost 5 bases, and 4 bases stayed unmatched. The CDR3 region has the DNA TGTGCCAGCAGCATGGGACTAGCAAACAATGAGCAGTTCTTC. It translates to CASSMGLANNEQFF.

V usage is TRBV25-1 and J usage is TRBJ1-1; D may be TRBD1 (5 bases). Germline V gene lookup returns CDR1 MGHDK and CDR2 SYGVNS. The germline V and J ends were trimmed by 6 bases and 4 bases, with 15 bases remaining between them. CDR3 length: 14 residues. The CDR3 coding sequence is TGTGCCAGCAGGTTCGGGGTCGGGGCCACTGAAGCTTTCTTT. The encoded protein is CASRFGVGATEAFF.